The next 24 T cell receptor beta chains were all read from a single sample in a study of T cells after yellow fever vaccination. In TCRdb, the 5' RACE reads were re-called with MiXCR into one record per CDR3 protein. The sample includes approximately 550,000 distinct CDR3 sequences, 15% to 20% seen only once; the top ten take 14%. The source was PBMCs, collected 15 days after the yellow fever booster vaccination. Every receptor here comes from a man aged 25 to 40 who received the YFV17D yellow fever vaccine.

This clonotype showed up just a few times. V gene TRBV15 combines with J gene TRBJ2-5, with 9 nucleotides matching TRBD1. The CDR3 has 15 amino acids. V was clipped by 3 bases and J by 2 bases; unmatched bases: 4. Germline CDR1 reads LNHNV; CDR2 reads YYDKDF (reference sequence). CDR3 in amino acids: CATSSWTGEQETQYF. In DNA form, the CDR3 reads TGTGCCACCAGCAGTTGGACAGGGGAACAAGAGACCCAGTACTTC.

This clonotype was found a few times. The V gene is TRBV6-5, the J gene TRBJ1-2, with 9 bases fitting TRBD1. V dropped 7 bases and J dropped 7; count of bases not matched to a gene: 7. CDR1 MNHEY and CDR2 SVGAGI come from the germline V gene. CDR3 length equals 13 residues. The CDR3 DNA reads TGTGCCAGCAATTCGGGACAGGGCGGTGGCTACACCTTC. Protein product: CASNSGQGGGYTF.

The chain joins TRBV27 to TRBJ2-2, with D perhaps given as TRBD1 or TRBD2 (6 bases each). V gave up 5 bases and J gave up 6 bases, with 19 bases separating them. Germline CDR1 is MNHEY and CDR2 is SMNVEV (reference sequence). This CDR3 comprises 16 residues. In DNA form, the CDR3 reads TGTGCCAGCAGTAGGGGGGTGGGAGTTCGGGCCGGGGAGCTGTTTTTT. Amino acids: CASSRGVGVRAGELFF.

The chain combines TRBV7-9 with TRBJ2-2; the match to TRBD2 covers 7 bases. The CDR3 contains 15 residues. Germline trimming cut 5 bases from V and 5 bases from J; bases unmatched to any gene: 8. Germline-derived CDR1 and CDR2 are SEHNR and FQNEAQ (reference sequence). The CDR3 DNA is TGTGCCAGCAGCACGGGGGGTATGAGGACCGGGGAGCTGTTTTTT. It yields the protein CASSTGGMRTGELFF.

As DNA, the CDR3 is TGTGCCAGCAGTTACTACGTGGACTACGAGCAGTACTTC. Its protein product is CASSYYVDYEQYF. This chain links TRBV6-2 or TRBV6-3 with TRBJ2-7; D is uncertain. Trimming took 1 base from V and 3 from J, leaving 7 bases between them. CDR1 is MNHEY, CDR2 SVGEGT, per germline. The CDR3 extends over 13 amino acids.

A few counts support this clonotype. The chain links TRBV7-2 to TRBJ2-7; the match to TRBD2 covers 7 bases. J gave up 3 bases and V 5 bases, and 7 bases lay outside the gene matches. The CDR3 is 14 residues long. The V gene's germline CDR1 is SGHTA and CDR2 FQGNSA. The CDR3 DNA reads TGTGCCAGCAGCACCCGGGACTATTACTACGAGCAGTACTTC. This translates into CASSTRDYYYEQYF. Drawing the rest from reference TRBV7-2 and TRBJ2-7, the complete variable domain is GAGVSQSPSNKVTEKGKDVELRCDPISGHTALYWYRQSLGQGLEFLIYFQGNSAPDKSGLPSDRFSAERTGGSVSTLTIQRTQQEDSAVYLCASSTRDYYYEQYFGPGTRLTVT.

This clonotype was detected a few times. This chain connects TRBV12-3 or TRBV12-4 to TRBJ1-4; D ambiguous. This CDR3 region has 16 residues. Trimming removed 3 bases at V and 7 bases at J, with 18 bases between. CDR3 region: CASSFVPGFRSEKLFF. CDR3 DNA: TGTGCCAGCAGTTTCGTCCCGGGGTTTAGGAGTGAAAAACTGTTTTTT.

Many counts were recorded for this clonotype. This chain's CDR3 is CASSFRDEQYF. In DNA, the CDR3 is TGTGCCAGCAGCTTCAGGGACGAGCAGTACTTC. The gene calls are TRBV7-2 and TRBJ2-7, with a weak D call TRBD1 (5 bases). Trimming shortened V by 3 bases and J by 5 bases, and 5 bases separated the two germline ends. In germline, CDR1 is SGHTA, CDR2 FQGNSA. There are 11 residues in the CDR3. The variable domain in full, completed from reference TRBV7-2 and TRBJ2-7, reads GAGVSQSPSNKVTEKGKDVELRCDPISGHTALYWYRQSLGQGLEFLIYFQGNSAPDKSGLPSDRFSAERTGGSVSTLTIQRTQQEDSAVYLCASSFRDEQYFGPGTRLTVT.

This sequence joins TRBV29-1 and TRBJ1-2; unclear D gene. Germline values: CDR1 SQVTM, CDR2 ANQGSEA. This CDR3 contains 14 residues. V lost 2 bases, J lost 3 bases, and 13 bases lay in between. DNA of the CDR3: TGCAGCGTTGAACCCGACAAGGCGGACTATGGCTACACCTTC. Encoded protein: CSVEPDKADYGYTF.

The chain employs TRBV2 and TRBJ2-7; 11 bases match TRBD1. V lost 6 bases to trimming and J lost 1 base; unmatched junction nucleotides: 5. CDR3 length: 15 residues. CDR1 is SNHLY and CDR2 is FYNNEI in the germline V gene. CDR3: CASRDGQGASYEQYF. The CDR3 DNA reads as TGTGCCAGCAGGGACGGACAGGGGGCGTCCTACGAGCAGTACTTC.

The genes are TRBV29-1 and TRBJ2-7; possible D gene TRBD2, 7 bases. Germline V gene lookup returns CDR1 SQVTM and CDR2 ANQGSEA. The length of the CDR3 is 13 residues. The V and J ends lost 3 bases and 7 bases respectively, with 16 bases between them. This CDR3 is CSVDFAGAQEQYF. CDR3 coding DNA: TGCAGCGTTGACTTTGCGGGGGCGCAGGAGCAGTACTTC.

This clonotype was recorded only once. V usage is TRBV29-1 and J usage is TRBJ2-1; TRBD2 matches at 11 bases. Germline V gene sequence: CDR1 SQVTM, CDR2 ANQGSEA. This CDR3 has 15 amino acids. With V trimmed by 7 bases and J by 2 bases, 7 bases remained unmatched. CDR3 sequence reads: CSDGTSGLPYNEQFF. DNA of the CDR3: TGCAGCGACGGGACTAGCGGTCTACCCTACAATGAGCAGTTCTTC.

This clonotype was observed a handful of times. CDR3 sequence: CASSLGQPSPSTYF. The CDR3 region has the DNA TGTGCCAGCAGCTTGGGACAGCCCTCGCCGAGCACGTACTTC. The chain joins TRBV12-3 or TRBV12-4 to TRBJ2-7; TRBD1 aligns across 7 bases. The CDR3 totals 14 residues. Trimming took 6 bases from V and 12 from J; bases not matched to a gene: 17.

There are a few counts of this clonotype. The rearrangement links TRBV6-1 to TRBJ2-2; 11 bases are a match to TRBD1. Germline trimming cut 7 bases from V and 5 bases from J; bases unmatched to any gene: 6. Germline V lookup: CDR1 MNHNS, CDR2 SASEGT. The CDR3 spans 15 residues. The CDR3 protein is CASNPGTGGTGELFF. The CDR3 nucleotides read TGTGCCAGCAACCCCGGGACAGGGGGGACCGGGGAGCTGTTTTTT.

About this clonotype: The junction differs from germline at one of its ends, possibly a read error. This chain links TRBV9 with TRBJ2-7, with D possibly being TRBD1 or TRBD2 (6 bases each). The germline V gene encodes CDR1 SGDLS and CDR2 YYNGEE. The CDR3 contains 14 residues. This CDR3 reads CASSALGGSYELYF. CDR3 DNA sequence: TGTGCCAGCAGCGCACTGGGGGGCTCCTACGAGCTGTACTTC.

CDR3 nucleotides: TGTGCCAGCAGCCACGTCCTTAGCGGGGGATACAATGAGCAGTTCTTC. It yields the protein CASSHVLSGGYNEQFF. The chain uses TRBV3-1 and TRBJ2-1, with TRBD2 matching 9 bases. Germline V gene sequence: CDR1 LGHDT, CDR2 YNNKEL (reference sequence). J was trimmed by 4 bases and V by 3 bases; bases with no gene match: 7. The CDR3 contains 16 residues.

There are a few counts of this clonotype. The J gene is TRBJ2-5, the V gene TRBV20-1; TRBD2 is a possible D gene (5 bases). Trimming stripped 1 base from V and 5 bases from J, with 8 bases between. CDR3 length: 12 amino acids. Germline V gene lookup returns CDR1 DFQATT and CDR2 SNEGSKA (reference sequence). CDR3 sequence: CSARAPGETQYF. The CDR3 DNA follows: TGCAGTGCTAGAGCCCCGGGGGAGACCCAGTACTTC.

In its sample, this clonotype was seen once. The chain couples TRBV5-1 to TRBJ2-2; D possibly corresponds to TRBD1 (6 bases). This CDR3 has 15 amino acids. V shed 2 bases and J shed 5 bases, with 13 bases lying between them. The V gene's germline CDR1 is SGHRS and CDR2 YFSETQ. The CDR3 DNA is TGCGCCAGCAGCTTAGGACAGCAAACAACCGGGGAGCTGTTTTTT. Residues: CASSLGQQTTGELFF. Complete variable domain (other parts from reference TRBV5-1 and TRBJ2-2): KAGVTQTPRYLIKTRGQQVTLSCSPISGHRSVSWYQQTPGQGLQFLFEYFSETQRNKGNFPGRFSGRQFSNSRSEMNVSTLELGDSALYLCASSLGQQTTGELFFGEGSRLTVL.

This clonotype was counted at least ten times. The rearrangement uses TRBV27 and TRBJ2-7; D is perhaps TRBD1 (6 bases). The CDR3 sequence is 11 residues long. Germline V gene lookup returns CDR1 MNHEY and CDR2 SMNVEV (reference sequence). V was clipped by 5 bases and J by 6 bases, with 8 bases between them. The CDR3 bases are TGTGCCAGCAGTCGAGGGGGCGAGCAGTACTTC. Residues: CASSRGGEQYF.

This clonotype was seen more than once but under ten times. The chain is built from TRBV15 and TRBJ2-7, with D unresolved. The CDR3 length is 13 residues. V was pared by 0 bases and J by 4 bases, with 7 bases between. Germline V CDR1 and CDR2: LNHNV, YYDKDF (reference sequence). CDR3 in amino acids: CATSRESSYEQYF. The CDR3 region has the DNA TGTGCCACCAGCAGAGAAAGTAGTTACGAGCAGTACTTC.

This clonotype has only a few counts. The gene calls are TRBV5-1 and TRBJ2-2, with 7 bases aligning to TRBD2. This CDR3 comprises 17 residues. Germline-derived CDR1 and CDR2 are SGHRS and YFSETQ. V was pared by 0 bases and J by 5 bases, with 10 bases of the junction left unmatched. The CDR3 DNA reads as TGCGCCAGCAGCTTGGTGCGCGGTGGCGGGAGTACCGGGGAGCTGTTTTTT. Its protein is CASSLVRGGGSTGELFF.

The chain joins TRBV24-1 to TRBJ2-2; D is perhaps TRBD2 (5 bases). The CDR3 sequence is 16 residues long. CDR1 KGHDR and CDR2 SFDVKD come from the germline V gene. The V and J ends lost 0 bases and 7 bases respectively, with 14 bases between them. The CDR3 sequence is CATSDLAPEVGGELFF. The CDR3 nucleotides read TGTGCCACCAGTGATTTGGCCCCGGAGGTCGGCGGGGAGCTGTTTTTT.

The V call is TRBV28, the J call TRBJ2-7; 7 positions match TRBD1. The germline V gene encodes CDR1 MDHEN and CDR2 SYDVKM. The CDR3 totals 15 residues. J was trimmed by 4 bases and V by 6 bases; bases with no gene match: 12. Here the CDR3 DNA reads TGTGCCAGCAGGACTACGGGACAGCTAACTTACGAGCAGTACTTC. It yields the protein CASRTTGQLTYEQYF.

The chain has TRBV29-1 and TRBJ2-2; D unclear. The CDR3 sequence is 14 residues long. The germline V gene has CDR1 SQVTM and CDR2 ANQGSEA. The V end was cut by 0 bases, the J end by 1 base, with 6 bases between. The CDR3 bases are TGCAGCGTTGAAGAACTACTGAACACCGGGGAGCTGTTTTTT. Residues: CSVEELLNTGELFF.